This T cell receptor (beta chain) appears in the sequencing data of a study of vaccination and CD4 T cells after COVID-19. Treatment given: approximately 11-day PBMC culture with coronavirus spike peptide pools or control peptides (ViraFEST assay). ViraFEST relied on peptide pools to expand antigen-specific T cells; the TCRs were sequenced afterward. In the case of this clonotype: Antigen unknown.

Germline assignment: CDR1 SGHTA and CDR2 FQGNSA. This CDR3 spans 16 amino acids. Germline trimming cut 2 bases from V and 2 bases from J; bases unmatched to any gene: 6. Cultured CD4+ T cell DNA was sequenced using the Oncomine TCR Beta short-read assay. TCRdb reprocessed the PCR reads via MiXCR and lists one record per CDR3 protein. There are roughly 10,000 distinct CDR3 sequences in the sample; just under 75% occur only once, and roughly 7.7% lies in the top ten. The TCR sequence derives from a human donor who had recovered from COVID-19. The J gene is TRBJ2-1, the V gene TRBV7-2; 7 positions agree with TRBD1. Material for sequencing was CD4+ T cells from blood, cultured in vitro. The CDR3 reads CASSLYDRVPYNEQFF. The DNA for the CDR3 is TGTGCCAGCAGCTTATACGACAGGGTCCCCTACAATGAGCAGTTCTTC. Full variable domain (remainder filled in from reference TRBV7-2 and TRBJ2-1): GAGVSQSPSNKVTEKGKDVELRCDPISGHTALYWYRQSLGQGLEFLIYFQGNSAPDKSGLPSDRFSAERTGGSVSTLTIQRTQQEDSAVYLCASSLYDRVPYNEQFFGPGTRLTVL.